This passage covers 25 T cell receptor beta chains from one sample sequenced in a study of a mutant IDH1 vaccine in newly diagnosed glioma. Time point specified: week 35, safety follow-up. A 20-mer mutant IDH1 peptide at 300 ug was injected subcutaneously with topical imiquimod. Their specific antigens are unknown. Some clones are missing from TCRdb's copy, which holds only in-frame ones; the method was immunoSEQ multiplex PCR. The sample includes approximately 61,000 clones, approximately 80% of them seen just once. The specimen was PBMCs, collected from a glioma patient whose treatment included an IDH1 peptide vaccine. These receptors all come from a man aged 35 to 55 with glioma.

The chain uses TRBV15 and TRBJ2-1; D is ambiguous. The CDR3 is 15 amino acids. Trimming shortened V by 5 bases and J by 3 bases, and 14 bases separated the two germline ends. Germline CDR1 and CDR2: LNHNV and YYDKDF (reference sequence). CDR3 nucleotide sequence: TGTGCCACCAGCGGGCCGGTGGATGACTACAATGAGCAGTTCTTC. Protein sequence: CATSGPVDDYNEQFF. Complete variable domain (other parts from reference TRBV15 and TRBJ2-1): DAMVIQNPRYQVTQFGKPVTLSCSQTLNHNVMYWYQQKSSQAPKLLFHYYDKDFNNEADTPDNFQSRRPNTSFCFLDIRSPGLGDTAMYLCATSGPVDDYNEQFFGPGTRLTVL.

This clone came up a few times. The genes are TRBV29-1 and TRBJ2-7, with D possibly TRBD2 on 6 matching bases. The CDR3 is made up of 13 amino acids. V was shortened by 5 bases and J by 4 bases, with 15 bases between the two germline ends. Germline lookup yields CDR1 SQVTM and CDR2 ANQGSEA. The CDR3: CSVPTKSGYEQYF. The CDR3 region has the DNA TGCAGCGTTCCCACCAAGAGCGGGTACGAGCAGTACTTC.

The chain links TRBV5-6 to TRBJ1-2; D unclear. Germline lookup yields CDR1 SGHDT and CDR2 YYEEEE. This CDR3 is 15 amino acids long. The ends were cut back, 0 bases at V and 4 bases at J, with 13 bases in the middle. DNA of the CDR3: TGTGCCAGCAGCTTGGCCAGAGGCGGAGTCTATGGCTACACCTTC. Protein product: CASSLARGGVYGYTF.

This clone was recorded a few times. The V gene is TRBV7-2, the J gene TRBJ1-5; D uncertain. V lost 1 base, J lost 3 bases, and 10 bases lay in between. There are 15 residues in the CDR3. Germline CDR1 and CDR2: SGHTA and FQGNSA. The CDR3 coding sequence is TGTGCCAGCAGCTTAGGACTCGCTAACAATCAGCCCCAGCATTTT. It is translated as CASSLGLANNQPQHF.

The chain has TRBV6-4 and TRBJ2-1; the D gene is possibly TRBD2 (6 bases). Germline V gene sequence: CDR1 MRHNA, CDR2 SNTAGT. Trimming took 3 bases from V and 11 from J, leaving 11 bases between them. CDR3 length: 12 amino acids. CDR3 amino acids: CASSEGTGQQFF. DNA for the CDR3: TGTGCCAGCAGTGAGGGGACTGGCCAGCAGTTCTTC.

This chain links TRBV7-2 with TRBJ2-5; the D gene is possibly TRBD2 (5 bases). This CDR3 contains 14 residues. Between the trimmed V and J ends, which lost 0 bases and 5 bases, there was a span of 10 bases. The germline V gene has CDR1 SGHTA and CDR2 FQGNSA. CDR3 region: CASSLAVGVETQYF. The CDR3 nucleotides are TGTGCCAGCAGCTTAGCTGTGGGAGTGGAGACCCAGTACTTC.

This clone has more than one count but fewer than ten. As DNA, the CDR3 is TGTGCCAGCACCGAAGGAATAGGGGGGCAGCCCCAGCATTTT. Translating it yields CASTEGIGGQPQHF. The chain has TRBV6-1 and TRBJ1-5; D possibly corresponds to TRBD1 (6 bases). The CDR3 length is 14 residues. Germline V gene sequence: CDR1 MNHNS, CDR2 SASEGT. The V end was cut by 7 bases, the J end by 7 bases, with 17 bases between.

This CDR3 is CASHRGRYGYTF. CDR3 sequence (DNA): TGTGCCAGCCACAGGGGGCGGTATGGCTACACCTTC. The chain has TRBV13 and TRBJ1-2; TRBD1 matches at 9 bases. J was trimmed by 5 bases and V by 8 bases; bases with no gene match: 3. The CDR3 covers 12 residues. Per the germline V gene, CDR1 is PRHDT and CDR2 is FYEKMQ (reference sequence).

The DNA of the CDR3 is TGTGCCAGCAGTCTTAGTTTCGGGCGTCCCCGGACTAGCGGGAGAGTTGACAGCACAGATACGCAGTATTTT. It encodes CASSLSFGRPRTSGRVDSTDTQYF. The J gene is TRBJ2-3, the V gene TRBV28; the match to TRBD2 covers 13 bases. Germline CDR1 is MDHEN and CDR2 is SYDVKM. V was clipped by 5 bases and J by 0 bases; unmatched bases: 26. The CDR3 spans 24 residues.

The chain carries TRBV6-5 and TRBJ2-5; D gene unclear. This CDR3 spans 13 amino acids. Germline V gives CDR1 MNHEY, CDR2 SVGAGI. The ends were cut back, 0 bases at V and 3 bases at J, with 5 bases in the middle. The DNA of the CDR3 is TGTGCCAGCAGTTACTCTTGGGAAGAGACCCAGTACTTC. Translating gives CASSYSWEETQYF.

This clone was detected only once. The gene calls are TRBV6-5 and TRBJ2-6; the D gene is possibly TRBD2 (5 bases). Germline CDR1 reads MNHEY; CDR2 reads SVGAGI. The ends were cut back, 6 bases at V and 0 bases at J, with 9 bases in the middle. The CDR3 runs to 15 residues. The CDR3 sequence: CASRTTSSGANVLTF. The CDR3 nucleotides read TGTGCCAGCAGGACAACTAGCTCTGGGGCCAACGTCCTGACTTTC.

The rearrangement links TRBV5-5 to TRBJ1-3, with TRBD1 matching 8 bases. V shed 2 bases, J shed 4 bases, and the junction held 5 bases outside the gene matches. Germline CDR1 reads SGHKS; CDR2 reads YYEKEE (reference sequence). This CDR3 region has 15 residues. Written as DNA, the CDR3 is TGTGCCAGCAGCTTCAGGGGGCCATCCGGAAACACCATATATTTT. Translation: CASSFRGPSGNTIYF.

The chain couples TRBV7-9 to TRBJ1-4; a weak D match, TRBD1 (5 bases). From germline, CDR1 is SEHNR and CDR2 FQNEAQ (reference sequence). V was trimmed by 1 base and J by 10 bases, leaving 7 bases between them. The CDR3 is 12 residues long. The CDR3, as DNA: TGTGCCAGCAGCTTAGTCCAGGGAAAACTGTTTTTT. Protein sequence: CASSLVQGKLFF.

Only a few counts were recorded for this clone. The V and J genes are TRBV19 and TRBJ1-4; D ambiguous. V lost 4 bases, J lost 4 bases, and 10 bases lay in between. This CDR3 comprises 14 residues. Germline V gene sequence: CDR1 LNHDA, CDR2 SQIVND (reference sequence). This CDR3 is CASSTRFRNEKLFF. The CDR3 DNA reads TGTGCCAGTAGTACCAGGTTTCGTAATGAAAAACTGTTTTTT.

V usage is TRBV7-3 and J usage is TRBJ1-2; TRBD1 is a possible D gene (5 bases). Between the trimmed V and J ends, which lost 2 bases and 2 bases, there was a span of 15 bases. This CDR3 is 16 amino acids long. Germline CDR1 and CDR2: SGHTA and FQGTGA. Here the CDR3 DNA reads TGTGCCAGCAGCTTACAACCAGGGACCGGCAACTATGGCTACACCTTC. Encoded protein: CASSLQPGTGNYGYTF. Filled out from reference TRBV7-3 and TRBJ1-2, the complete variable domain reads GAGVSQTPSNKVTEKGKYVELRCDPISGHTALYWYRQSLGQGPEFLIYFQGTGAADDSGLPNDRFFAVRPEGSVSTLKIQRTERGDSAVYLCASSLQPGTGNYGYTFGSGTRLTVV.

The chain uses TRBV2 and TRBJ1-2; the D gene is possibly TRBD1 (5 bases). Germline assignment: CDR1 SNHLY and CDR2 FYNNEI. V lost 1 base, J lost 4 bases, and 13 bases lay in between. The CDR3 covers 15 residues. CDR3 residues: CASSEVNWGTYGYTF. The DNA for the CDR3 is TGTGCCAGCAGTGAAGTCAACTGGGGGACCTATGGCTACACCTTC. Full variable domain (outside the CDR3, taken from reference TRBV2 and TRBJ1-2): EPEVTQTPSHQVTQMGQEVILRCVPISNHLYFYWYRQILGQKVEFLVSFYNNEISEKSEIFDDQFSVERPDGSNFTLKIRSTKLEDSAMYFCASSEVNWGTYGYTFGSGTRLTVV.

The chain employs TRBV19 and TRBJ2-7; D possibly uses TRBD1 or TRBD2 (5 bases each). CDR1 LNHDA and CDR2 SQIVND come from the germline V gene (reference sequence). V lost 4 bases and J 5 bases, leaving 18 bases between the germline ends. This CDR3 is 15 amino acids long. In DNA form, the CDR3 reads TGTGCCAGTAGTACCCTTGAGGGGTGGGGTAACGAGCAGTACTTC. Translating it yields CASSTLEGWGNEQYF.

The chain links TRBV28 to TRBJ2-1, with TRBD1 matching 9 bases. Germline CDR1 is MDHEN and CDR2 is SYDVKM. The CDR3 contains 15 residues. V lost 11 bases to trimming and J lost 2 bases; unmatched junction nucleotides: 10. CDR3 residues: CAGPWDRVTYNEQFF. The CDR3 DNA is TGTGCCGGGCCGTGGGACAGGGTAACCTACAATGAGCAGTTCTTC.

The rearrangement links TRBV5-1 to TRBJ1-3, with D possibly matching TRBD1 (6 bases). The V end was cut by 0 bases, the J end by 4 bases, with 11 bases between. Germline V gene sequence: CDR1 SGHRS, CDR2 YFSETQ. This CDR3 has 15 residues. The CDR3 sequence is CASSLEPGAGNTIYF. The CDR3 nucleotides read TGCGCCAGCAGCTTGGAACCAGGGGCAGGAAACACCATATATTTT.

V usage is TRBV15 and J usage is TRBJ2-5, with 8 bases matching TRBD1. The J call is in doubt because the DNA end fits TRBJ2-7 better. Germline V gene lookup returns CDR1 LNHNV and CDR2 YYDKDF (reference sequence). The CDR3 totals 14 residues. CDR3 sequence reads: CATSGTGGIYEQYF. The CDR3 coding sequence is TGTGCCACCAGCGGCACAGGGGGTATCTACGAGCAGTACTTC.

This clone has more than one count but fewer than ten. The genes are TRBV13 and TRBJ1-2; no clear D gene. Germline CDR1 PRHDT, CDR2 FYEKMQ (reference sequence). The CDR3 runs 13 residues. V was pared by 1 base and J by 3 bases, with 6 bases between. CDR3: CASSLAHHYGYTF. Here the CDR3 DNA reads TGTGCCAGCAGCTTAGCTCACCACTATGGCTACACCTTC.

The chain's CDR3 is CASSLARGETQYF. The CDR3 region has the DNA TGTGCCAGCAGCTTAGCGAGGGGGGAGACCCAGTACTTC. The genes are TRBV7-6 and TRBJ2-5; tentatively, D is TRBD1 (6 bases). The CDR3 spans 13 residues. The V gene's germline CDR1 is SGHVS and CDR2 FNYEAQ. Deletions cut 0 bases from V and 5 bases from J, with 7 bases between.

CDR3 amino acids: CASSQESGLNTEAFF. The CDR3 nucleotides are TGTGCCAGCAGCCAAGAGAGCGGTTTGAACACTGAAGCTTTCTTT. This chain connects TRBV14 to TRBJ1-1; D is uncertain. The CDR3 runs to 15 residues. V lost 0 bases and J 0 bases, leaving 8 bases between the germline ends. Germline CDR1 SGHDN, CDR2 FVKESK.

The J gene is TRBJ1-5, the V gene TRBV19, with a tentative D call TRBD1 (6 bases). CDR3 length equals 16 residues. V lost 0 bases and J 2 bases, leaving 11 bases between the germline ends. In germline, CDR1 is LNHDA, CDR2 SQIVND (reference sequence). CDR3 nucleotides: TGTGCCAGTAGTATAGACCCAGGGGTCCGCAATCAGCCCCAGCATTTT. Its protein is CASSIDPGVRNQPQHF.

The chain combines TRBV28 with TRBJ2-7; the D gene could be TRBD1 or TRBD2 (6 bases each). This CDR3 is 19 amino acids long. Trimming cost V 5 bases and J 3 bases, with 29 bases left between them. CDR1 MDHEN and CDR2 SYDVKM come from the germline V gene. In nucleotides, the CDR3 is TGTGCCAGCAGTCTTGGGCCGGGGGCTTTGGAAGGCCGAAGCTACGAGCAGTACTTC. Translating it yields CASSLGPGALEGRSYEQYF.